This entry describes one T cell receptor beta chain. Its antigen is still unknown. No base quality information exists; no much larger clone differs at one position. This entry comes from a study of OX40 agonist ivuxolimab in advanced cancers. For the wider study: Ivuxolimab was a fully human IgG2 agonistic monoclonal antibody targeting the costimulatory receptor OX40 (CD134). Prior anti-PD-1, anti-PD-L1 or anti-CTLA-4 therapy was permitted, and approximately 39% of dose-escalation patients had received checkpoint inhibitors. A male proportion of roughly 85% and a mean age of roughly 55 years, ranging from roughly 23 to 79, were recorded for the dose-escalation cohort. The paper reports the monotherapy dose-escalation portion (N of about 54 patients) of the phase I ivuxolimab trial. Partial responses occurred in three dose-escalation patients: two with cutaneous melanoma and one with hepatocellular carcinoma. Peripheral TCRbeta sequencing aimed to test whether ivuxolimab altered TCR sequence diversity and caused clonal T-cell expansion. Of the 50 to 55 patients in dose escalation, about 20 had hepatocellular carcinoma, approximately 15 had melanoma, 9 had renal cell carcinoma and 9 had head and neck cancer. Intravenous ivuxolimab was administered to patients every 2 weeks at six dose levels: 0.01, 0.1, 0.3, 1.5, 3 and 10 mg/kg. Overall study outcomes, separate from this receptor: Which antigens the clonally expanded peripheral T cells were specific for was not determined. Low levels of normalized T-cell clonal expansion were also seen in some nonresponding patients. Clonal expansion of both CD4+ and CD8+ blood T cells was observed from baseline to week 6 at doses 0.1 to 3.0 mg/kg. After ivuxolimab, more expanded clones were found on average in CD8+ T cells than in CD4+ T cells. In the 0.1-3.0 mg/kg groups, partial responders had among the lowest normalized peripheral clonal expansion, particularly in CD8+ T cells.

The trial excluded patients who had a history of autoimmune disease or were on systemic immunosuppression. Peripheral blood for TCR sequencing was collected from all dose cohorts at baseline, on cycle 4 day 1, and on cycle 7 day 1. The samples were taken from a phase I, first-in-human, multicenter, open-label dose-escalation trial of ivuxolimab. Adults with locally advanced or metastatic melanoma, renal cell, hepatocellular, or head and neck squamous cell carcinoma were enrolled in the trial. CD4+ and CD8+ T cells were sorted separately from peripheral blood before TCR sequencing. The CDR3 contains 16 residues, cysteine and phenylalanine counted. Of all the DNA, just the CDR3 is kept, 48 bases in frame from base 1. CDR1 and CDR2 are drawn from the germline V gene: LGHNA, YNFKEQ. V loses 4 bases at its end and J loses 4 bases; junction bases beyond the gene matches: 11. To sequence the TCRbeta CDR3 region, genomic DNA was isolated from the sorted cells. The immunoSEQ Assay was used for sequencing of TCRbeta CDR3 regions. TCRdb retrieved this table from immuneACCESS and kept in-frame rearrangements only. Not all clones are present; in checked studies, unresolved V genes account for under half, and no reason is known for the remainder. Within this sample are tens of thousands of clones, with roughly 86% of them counted one time only. The top ten clonotypes cover about 11% of the sample.

The rearrangement combines TRBV4-2 with TRBJ2-7; a stretch of 9 junction bases matches TRBD2. Sequenced here: CD4+ or CD8+ T cells sorted from blood, sampled in a trial of the OX40 agonist ivuxolimab. The source of this sequence is an adult with an advanced solid tumor such as melanoma, head and neck, liver or kidney cancer. The DNA sequence is given as TGTGCCAGCAGCCCTAGCGGGAAGGCTTCTCCGTACGAGCAGTACTTC. Its coded protein is CASSPSGKASPYEQYF.